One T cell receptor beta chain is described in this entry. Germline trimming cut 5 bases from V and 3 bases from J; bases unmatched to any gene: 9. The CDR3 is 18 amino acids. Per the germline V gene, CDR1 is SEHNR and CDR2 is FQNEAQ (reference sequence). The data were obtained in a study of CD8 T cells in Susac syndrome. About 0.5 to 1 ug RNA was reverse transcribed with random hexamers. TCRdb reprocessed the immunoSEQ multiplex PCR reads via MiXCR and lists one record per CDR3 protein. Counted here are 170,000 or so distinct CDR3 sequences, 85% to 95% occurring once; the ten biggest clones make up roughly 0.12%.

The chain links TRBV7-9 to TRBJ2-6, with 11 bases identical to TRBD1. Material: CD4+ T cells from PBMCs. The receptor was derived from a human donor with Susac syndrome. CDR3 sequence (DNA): TGTGCCAGCAGCCGAGGACAGGGGGCGTCGCGTGGGGCCAACGTCCTGACTTTC. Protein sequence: CASSRGQGASRGANVLTF.